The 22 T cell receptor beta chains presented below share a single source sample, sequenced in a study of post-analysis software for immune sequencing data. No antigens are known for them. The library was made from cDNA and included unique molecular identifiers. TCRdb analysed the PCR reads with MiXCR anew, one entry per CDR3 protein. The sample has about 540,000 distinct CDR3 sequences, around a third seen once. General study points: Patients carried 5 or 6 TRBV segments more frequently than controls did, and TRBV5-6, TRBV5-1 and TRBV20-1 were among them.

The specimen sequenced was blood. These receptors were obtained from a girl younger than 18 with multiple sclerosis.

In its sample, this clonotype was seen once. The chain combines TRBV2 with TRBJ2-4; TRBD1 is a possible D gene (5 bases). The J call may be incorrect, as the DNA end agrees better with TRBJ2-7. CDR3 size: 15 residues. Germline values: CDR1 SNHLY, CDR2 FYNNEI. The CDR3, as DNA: TGTGCCAGCAGTGGCAGGGAAGCTTCCCCCTACGAGCAGTACTTC. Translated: CASSGREASPYEQYF.

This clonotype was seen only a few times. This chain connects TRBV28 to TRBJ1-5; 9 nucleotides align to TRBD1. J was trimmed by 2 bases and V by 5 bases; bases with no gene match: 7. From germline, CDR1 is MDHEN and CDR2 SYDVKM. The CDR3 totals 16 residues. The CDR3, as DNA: TGTGCCAGCAGTCTTACCGGGACAGGGCGCAATCAGCCCCAGCATTTT. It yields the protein CASSLTGTGRNQPQHF.

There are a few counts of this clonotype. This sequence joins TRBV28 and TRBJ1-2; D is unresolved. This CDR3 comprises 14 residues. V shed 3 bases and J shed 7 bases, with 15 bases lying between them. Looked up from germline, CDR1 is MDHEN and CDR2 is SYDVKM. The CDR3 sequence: CASSFPPAGSGYTF. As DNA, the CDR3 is TGTGCCAGCAGTTTCCCCCCGGCGGGGAGTGGCTACACCTTC.

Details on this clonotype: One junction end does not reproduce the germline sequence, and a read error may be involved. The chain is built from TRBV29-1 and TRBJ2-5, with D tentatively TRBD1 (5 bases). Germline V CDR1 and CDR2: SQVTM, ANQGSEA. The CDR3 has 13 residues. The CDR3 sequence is CSVEWTIGEIQYF. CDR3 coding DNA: TGCAGCGTTGAATGGACAATTGGAGAGATCCAGTACTTC.

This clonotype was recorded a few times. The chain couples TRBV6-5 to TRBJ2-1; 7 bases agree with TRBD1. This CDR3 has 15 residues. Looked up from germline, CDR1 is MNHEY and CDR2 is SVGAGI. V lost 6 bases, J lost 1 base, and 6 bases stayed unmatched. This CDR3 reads CASSSGTASYNEQFF. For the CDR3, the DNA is TGTGCCAGCAGCTCCGGGACAGCGTCCTACAATGAGCAGTTCTTC.

The CDR3 is CATSRDVTGMGQFF. The CDR3 bases are TGTGCCACCAGCAGAGATGTAACAGGGATGGGACAGTTCTTC. This chain uses TRBV15 with TRBJ2-1; D possibly corresponds to TRBD1 (6 bases). Germline CDR1 and CDR2: LNHNV and YYDKDF (reference sequence). Trimming took 0 bases from V and 13 from J, leaving 16 bases between them. This CDR3 spans 14 amino acids.

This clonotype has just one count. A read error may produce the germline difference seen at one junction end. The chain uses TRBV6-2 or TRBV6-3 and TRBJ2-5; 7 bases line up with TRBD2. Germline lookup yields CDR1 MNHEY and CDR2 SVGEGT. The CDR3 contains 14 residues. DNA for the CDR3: TGTGCCAGCAGAGCGGGACTAACACAAGAGACCCGGTACTTC. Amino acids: CASRAGLTQETRYF.

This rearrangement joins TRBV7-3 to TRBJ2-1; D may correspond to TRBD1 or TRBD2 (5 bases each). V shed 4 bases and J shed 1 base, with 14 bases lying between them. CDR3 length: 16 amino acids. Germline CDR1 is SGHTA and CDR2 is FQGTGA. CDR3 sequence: CASSYAGTDSYNEQFF. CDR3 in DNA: TGTGCCAGCAGCTATGCCGGGACGGATTCCTACAATGAGCAGTTCTTC. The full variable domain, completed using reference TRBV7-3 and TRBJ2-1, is GAGVSQTPSNKVTEKGKYVELRCDPISGHTALYWYRQSLGQGPEFLIYFQGTGAADDSGLPNDRFFAVRPEGSVSTLKIQRTERGDSAVYLCASSYAGTDSYNEQFFGPGTRLTVL.

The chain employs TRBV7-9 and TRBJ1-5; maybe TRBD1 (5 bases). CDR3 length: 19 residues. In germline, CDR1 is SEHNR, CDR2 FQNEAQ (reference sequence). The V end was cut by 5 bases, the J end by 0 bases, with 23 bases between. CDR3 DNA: TGTGCCAGCAGCCCCGGGGCCGGGCAGGGAGGGTTTAGCAATCAGCCCCAGCATTTT. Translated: CASSPGAGQGGFSNQPQHF.

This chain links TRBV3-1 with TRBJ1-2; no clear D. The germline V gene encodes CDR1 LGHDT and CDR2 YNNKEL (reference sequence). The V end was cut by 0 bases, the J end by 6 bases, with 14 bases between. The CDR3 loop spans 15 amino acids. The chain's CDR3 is CASSQDRAGGHGYTF. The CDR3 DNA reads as TGTGCCAGCAGCCAAGATCGGGCCGGAGGTCATGGCTACACCTTC. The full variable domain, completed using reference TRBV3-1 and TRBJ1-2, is DTAVSQTPKYLVTQMGNDKSIKCEQNLGHDTMYWYKQDSKKFLKIMFSYNNKELIINETVPNRFSPKSPDKAHLNLHINSLELGDSAVYFCASSQDRAGGHGYTFGSGTRLTVV.

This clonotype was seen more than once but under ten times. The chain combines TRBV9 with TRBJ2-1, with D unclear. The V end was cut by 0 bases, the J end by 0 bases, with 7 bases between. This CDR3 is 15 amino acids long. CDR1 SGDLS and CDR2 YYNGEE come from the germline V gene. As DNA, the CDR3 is TGTGCCAGCAGCGTAGATGCTTACTCCTACAATGAGCAGTTCTTC. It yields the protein CASSVDAYSYNEQFF. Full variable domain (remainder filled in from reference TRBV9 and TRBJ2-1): DSGVTQTPKHLITATGQRVTLRCSPRSGDLSVYWYQQSLDQGLQFLIQYYNGEERAKGNILERFSAQQFPDLHSELNLSSLELGDSALYFCASSVDAYSYNEQFFGPGTRLTVL.

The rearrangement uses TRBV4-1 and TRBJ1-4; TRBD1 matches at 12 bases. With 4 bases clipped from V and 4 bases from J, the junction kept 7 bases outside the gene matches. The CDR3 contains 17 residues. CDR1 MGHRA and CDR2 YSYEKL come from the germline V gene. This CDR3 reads CASSRLGQGAFNEKLFF. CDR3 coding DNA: TGCGCCAGCAGCCGATTGGGACAGGGGGCGTTTAATGAAAAACTGTTTTTT.

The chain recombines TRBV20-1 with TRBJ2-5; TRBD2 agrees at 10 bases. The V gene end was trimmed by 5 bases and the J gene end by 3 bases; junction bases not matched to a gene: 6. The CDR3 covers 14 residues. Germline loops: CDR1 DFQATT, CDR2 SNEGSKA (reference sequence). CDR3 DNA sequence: TGCAGTGCTCTCCCCGGGACTAGCGAAGAGACCCAGTACTTC. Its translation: CSALPGTSEETQYF.

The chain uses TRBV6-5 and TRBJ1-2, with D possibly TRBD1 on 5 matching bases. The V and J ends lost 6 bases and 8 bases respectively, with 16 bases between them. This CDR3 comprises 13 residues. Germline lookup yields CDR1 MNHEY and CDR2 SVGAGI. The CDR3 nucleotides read TGTGCCAGCAGATCCCGCGGGGCCCCCGGCTACACCTTC. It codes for CASRSRGAPGYTF.

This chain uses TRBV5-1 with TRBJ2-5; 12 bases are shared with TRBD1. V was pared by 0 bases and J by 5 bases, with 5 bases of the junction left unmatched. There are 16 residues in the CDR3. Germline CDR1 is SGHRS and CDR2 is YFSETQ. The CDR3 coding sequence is TGCGCCAGCAGCTTGGAGGGGACAGGGGGCGATGAGACCCAGTACTTC. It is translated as CASSLEGTGGDETQYF.

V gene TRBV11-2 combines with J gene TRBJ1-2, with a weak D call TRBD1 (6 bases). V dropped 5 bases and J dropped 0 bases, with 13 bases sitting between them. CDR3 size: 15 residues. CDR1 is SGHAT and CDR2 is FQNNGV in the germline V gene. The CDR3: CASSPRQDTNYGYTF. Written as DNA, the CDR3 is TGTGCCAGCAGCCCCCGACAGGATACTAACTATGGCTACACCTTC.

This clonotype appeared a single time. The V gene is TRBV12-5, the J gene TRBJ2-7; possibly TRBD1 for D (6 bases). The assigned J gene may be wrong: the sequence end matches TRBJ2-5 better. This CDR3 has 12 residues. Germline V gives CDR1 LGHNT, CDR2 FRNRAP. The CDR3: CASGRRGETQYF. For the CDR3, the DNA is TGTGCTAGTGGCCGCAGGGGAGAGACCCAGTACTTC.

CDR3 nucleotides: TGTGCCTCTGGGTCAGGGGTCACAGATACGCAGTATTTT. The encoded protein is CASGSGVTDTQYF. This chain joins TRBV27 and TRBJ2-3, with D possibly matching TRBD1 (6 bases). This CDR3 spans 13 amino acids. Germline V gives CDR1 MNHEY, CDR2 SMNVEV (reference sequence). V dropped 11 bases and J dropped 2 bases, with 14 bases sitting between them.

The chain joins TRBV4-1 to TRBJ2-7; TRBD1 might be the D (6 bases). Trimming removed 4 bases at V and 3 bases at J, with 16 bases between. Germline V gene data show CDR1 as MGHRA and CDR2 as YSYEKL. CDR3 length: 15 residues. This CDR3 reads CASSLLQDRFYEQYF. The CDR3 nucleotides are TGCGCCAGCAGCCTCCTCCAGGACAGATTCTACGAGCAGTACTTC.

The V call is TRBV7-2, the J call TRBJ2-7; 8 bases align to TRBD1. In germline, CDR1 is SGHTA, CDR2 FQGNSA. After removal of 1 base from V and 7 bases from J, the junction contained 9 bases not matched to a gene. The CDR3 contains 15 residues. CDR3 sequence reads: CASSLVGTGNNEQYF. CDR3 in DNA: TGTGCCAGCAGCTTAGTCGGGACAGGAAACAATGAGCAGTACTTC.

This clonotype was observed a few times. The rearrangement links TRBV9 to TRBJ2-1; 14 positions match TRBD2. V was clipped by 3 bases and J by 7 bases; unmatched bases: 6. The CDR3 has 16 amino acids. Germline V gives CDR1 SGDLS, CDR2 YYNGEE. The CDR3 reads CASSERLAGGMNEQFF. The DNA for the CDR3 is TGTGCCAGCAGCGAGCGACTAGCGGGGGGGATGAATGAGCAGTTCTTC. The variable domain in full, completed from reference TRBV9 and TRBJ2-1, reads DSGVTQTPKHLITATGQRVTLRCSPRSGDLSVYWYQQSLDQGLQFLIQYYNGEERAKGNILERFSAQQFPDLHSELNLSSLELGDSALYFCASSERLAGGMNEQFFGPGTRLTVL.

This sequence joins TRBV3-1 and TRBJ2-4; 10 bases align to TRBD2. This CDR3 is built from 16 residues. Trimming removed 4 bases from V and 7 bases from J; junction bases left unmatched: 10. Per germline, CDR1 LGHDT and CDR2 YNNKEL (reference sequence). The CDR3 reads CASSRSGGALGNIQYF. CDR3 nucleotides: TGTGCCAGCAGCCGCAGCGGGGGGGCCTTAGGGAACATTCAGTACTTC. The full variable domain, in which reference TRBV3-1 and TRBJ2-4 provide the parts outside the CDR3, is DTAVSQTPKYLVTQMGNDKSIKCEQNLGHDTMYWYKQDSKKFLKIMFSYNNKELIINETVPNRFSPKSPDKAHLNLHINSLELGDSAVYFCASSRSGGALGNIQYFGAGTRLSVL.